A single T cell receptor (beta chain) is shown here with its context. Its antigen is as yet unknown. These data come from a study of T cell repertoires in cytomegalovirus infection. TCRdb re-derived calls from the reads in MiXCR, one entry per CDR3 protein. Of approximately 73,000 distinct CDR3 sequences detected, around 37% appear once; the ten largest clones hold approximately 95%. Germline V gene lookup returns CDR1 LNHNV and CDR2 YYDKDF (reference sequence). This CDR3 is 12 amino acids long. The V and J ends lost 0 bases and 3 bases respectively, with 3 bases between them. The sequence derives from a human donor in good health (CMV status not recorded). Some clones in this sample may be carry-over from other donors' samples. The genes are TRBV15 and TRBJ2-7; D unresolved. Source: CD8+ T cells from cultured PBMCs, taken from culture after CMV antigen stimulation. The CDR3 DNA reads as TGTGCCACCAGCAGAGAAGGCTACGAGCAGTACTTC. As protein: CATSREGYEQYF.